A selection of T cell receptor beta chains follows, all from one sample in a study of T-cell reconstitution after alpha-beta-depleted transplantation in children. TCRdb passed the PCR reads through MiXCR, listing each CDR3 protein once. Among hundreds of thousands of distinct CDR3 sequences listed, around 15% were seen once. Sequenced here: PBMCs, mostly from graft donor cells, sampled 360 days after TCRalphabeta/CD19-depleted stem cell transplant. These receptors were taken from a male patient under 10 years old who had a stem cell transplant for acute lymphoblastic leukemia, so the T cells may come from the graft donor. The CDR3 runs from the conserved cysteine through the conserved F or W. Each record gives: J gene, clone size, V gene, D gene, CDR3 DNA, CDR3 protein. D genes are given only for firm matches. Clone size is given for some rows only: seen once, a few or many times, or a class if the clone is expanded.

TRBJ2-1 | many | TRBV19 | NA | TGTGCCAGTAGTCCGGGCAGGAGCTCCTACAATGAGCAGTTCTTC | CASSPGRSSYNEQFF
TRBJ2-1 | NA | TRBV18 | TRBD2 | TGTGCCAGCTCACCACGAGCGGGAAGCCAGTTCTTC | CASSPRAGSQFF
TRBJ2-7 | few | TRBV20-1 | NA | TGCAGTGCTGATCTAGAAGACACCTACGAGCAGTACTTC | CSADLEDTYEQYF
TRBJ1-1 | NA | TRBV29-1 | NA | TGCAGCGGCGCCCGACAGCGGAACACTGAAGCTTTCTTT | CSGARQRNTEAFF
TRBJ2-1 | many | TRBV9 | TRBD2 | TGTGCCAGCAGCGCGGGAGGGCGGGATGAGCAGTTCTTC | CASSAGGRDEQFF
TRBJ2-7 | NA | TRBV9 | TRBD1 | TGTGCCAGCAGCCTTTTCCCTAGCGACAGGGGGCGCGGGGCGCGATACGAGCAGTACTTC | CASSLFPSDRGRGARYEQYF
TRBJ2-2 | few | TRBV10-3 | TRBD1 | TGTGCCATCAGTGACCCAGGGGGTGGTACCGGGGAGCTGTTTTTT | CAISDPGGGTGELFF
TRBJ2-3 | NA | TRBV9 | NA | TGTGCCAGCAGCCCCCGCGGTGGTAGCACAGATACGCAGTATTTT | CASSPRGGSTDTQYF
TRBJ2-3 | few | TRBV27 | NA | TGTGCCAGCAGAGGTTACTTCACAGATACGCAGTATTTT | CASRGYFTDTQYF
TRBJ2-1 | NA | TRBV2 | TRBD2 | TGTGCCAGCAGTGAAGACGGGAGGTCGTACAATGAGCAGTTCTTC | CASSEDGRSYNEQFF
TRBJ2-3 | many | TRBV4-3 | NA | TGCGCCAGCAGCCAAGAAGACAGAACCACAGATACGCAGTATTTT | CASSQEDRTTDTQYF
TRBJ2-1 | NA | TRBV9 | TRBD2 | TGTGCCAGCAGCGTAGATCGGGGGACTAGCGGGAGGGCTTCCTACAATGAGCAGTTCTTC | CASSVDRGTSGRASYNEQFF
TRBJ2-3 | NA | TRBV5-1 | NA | TGCGCCAGCAGCCGCCCACCCACAGATACGCAGTATTTT | CASSRPPTDTQYF
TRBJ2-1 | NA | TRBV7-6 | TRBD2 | TGTGCCAGCAGCTTGGGTGTTAGCGGGAGTTACAATGAGCAGTTCTTC | CASSLGVSGSYNEQFF
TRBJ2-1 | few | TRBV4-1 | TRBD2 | TGCGCCAGCAGCCAAGTGGGACTAGCGGGAGAGGAGCAGTTCTTC | CASSQVGLAGEEQFF
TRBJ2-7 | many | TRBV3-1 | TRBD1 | TGTGCCAGCAGCCAAATCGCCGGGACAGGGGGATTGGAGCAGTACTTC | CASSQIAGTGGLEQYF
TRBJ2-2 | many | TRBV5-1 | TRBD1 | TGCGCCAGCAGCTCCCTGGACCGACAGGGGCCCGGGGAGCTGTTTTTT | CASSSLDRQGPGELFF
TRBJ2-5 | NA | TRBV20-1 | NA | TGCAGTGCTTTCCTTCGGCAGGGCCAAGAGACCCAGTACTTC | CSAFLRQGQETQYF
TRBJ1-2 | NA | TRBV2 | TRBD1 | TGTGCCAGCAAACAGGGGTCCGCTAACTATGGCTACACCTTC | CASKQGSANYGYTF
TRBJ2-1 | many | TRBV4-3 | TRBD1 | TGCGCCAGCAGCCAAGATGCCGGGACAGGGCACAATGAGCAGTTCTTC | CASSQDAGTGHNEQFF
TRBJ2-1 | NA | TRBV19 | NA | TGTGCCAGTAGTACAAACAGGGAAAATGAGCAGTTCTTC | CASSTNRENEQFF
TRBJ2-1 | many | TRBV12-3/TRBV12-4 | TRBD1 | TGTGCCAGCACTGGGACAGGGCGCCCCTACAATGAGCAGTTCTTC | CASTGTGRPYNEQFF
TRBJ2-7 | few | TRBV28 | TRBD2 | TGTGCCAGCAGTTTAGGGGGGAGGGTCGAGCAGTACTTC | CASSLGGRVEQYF
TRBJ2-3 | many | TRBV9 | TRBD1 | TGTGCCAGCAGCCCGAAGGGGGCGACAGGGGCCGTGAACACAGATACGCAGTATTTT | CASSPKGATGAVNTDTQYF
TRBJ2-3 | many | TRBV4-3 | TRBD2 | TGCGCCAGCAGCCAAGAAGGTAGCGGGGATACGCAGTATTTT | CASSQEGSGDTQYF
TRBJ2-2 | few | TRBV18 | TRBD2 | TGTGCCAGCTCACCCTTAGCGGGAGGTGCCGGTTACACCGGGGAGCTGTTTTTT | CASSPLAGGAGYTGELFF
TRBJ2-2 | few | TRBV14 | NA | TGTGCCAGCAGCCAAGCCTGGACAGGGGAGCTGTTTTTT | CASSQAWTGELFF
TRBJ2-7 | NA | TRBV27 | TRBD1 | TGTGCCAGCAGTAGACAGGGTTCGTTCTACGAGCAGTACTTC | CASSRQGSFYEQYF
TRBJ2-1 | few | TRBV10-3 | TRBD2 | TGTGCCATCAGTGAGGCACTAGCGACCACAAGAGATGAGCAGTTCTTC | CAISEALATTRDEQFF
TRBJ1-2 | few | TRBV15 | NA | TGTGCCACCAGCCCCCAAGGGGGGGACTATGGCTACACCTTC | CATSPQGGDYGYTF
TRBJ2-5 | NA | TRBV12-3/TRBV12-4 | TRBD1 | TGTGCCAGCAGTTCCCCAGGGGGTTTACAAGAGACCCAGTACTTC | CASSSPGGLQETQYF
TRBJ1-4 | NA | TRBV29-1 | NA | TGCAGCGCGAGAAGGGACGCGGGACAAAATGAAAAACTGTTTTTT | CSARRDAGQNEKLFF
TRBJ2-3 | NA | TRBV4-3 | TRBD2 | TGCGCCAGCAGCCAAGAGACTAGCGGGAGGCTGAATACGCAGTATTTT | CASSQETSGRLNTQYF
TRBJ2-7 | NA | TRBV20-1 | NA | TGCAGTGCTCTCCGGGACATCCTAACCTACGAGCAGTACTTC | CSALRDILTYEQYF
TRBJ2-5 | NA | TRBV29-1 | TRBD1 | TGCAGCGCACAGGGGCCGAACCAAGAGACCCAGTACTTC | CSAQGPNQETQYF
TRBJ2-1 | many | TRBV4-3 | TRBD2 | TGTGCCAGCAGTCCCGGACTAGCGTACAATGAGCAGTTCTTC | CASSPGLAYNEQFF
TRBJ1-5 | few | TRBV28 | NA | TGTGCCTCGTACCCCTCGCTTTATAGCAATCAGCCCCAGCATTTT | CASYPSLYSNQPQHF